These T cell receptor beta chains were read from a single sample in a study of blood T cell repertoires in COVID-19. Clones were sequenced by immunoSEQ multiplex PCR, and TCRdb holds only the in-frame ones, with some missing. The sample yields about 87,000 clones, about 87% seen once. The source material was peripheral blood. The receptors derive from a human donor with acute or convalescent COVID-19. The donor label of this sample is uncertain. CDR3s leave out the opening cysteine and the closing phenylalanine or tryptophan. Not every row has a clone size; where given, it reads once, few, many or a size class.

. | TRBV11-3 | ASSLIATGELF
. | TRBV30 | AWGQGAPYEQY
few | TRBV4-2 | ASSQPTTNTGELF
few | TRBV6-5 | ASSYSEQSNQPQH
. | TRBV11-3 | ASSSSGGWDEQF
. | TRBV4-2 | ASSSPGQNPYNEQF
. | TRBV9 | ASSVSGGEGNEQF
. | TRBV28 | ASSTADYGYT
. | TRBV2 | ASSEGGVQPQH
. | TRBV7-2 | ASSLVSSEAF
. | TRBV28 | ASSTPGQGGYT
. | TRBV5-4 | ASSSGMNTEAF
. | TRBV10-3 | AISEKQGAYGDDMNTEAF
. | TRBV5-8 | ASSLLSDTQY
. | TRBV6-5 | ASSSGTGYNQPQH
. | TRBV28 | ASSPGSTHRGTVYT
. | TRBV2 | ASRRQGHNEKLF
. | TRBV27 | ASSLGGQYNSPLH
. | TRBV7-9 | ASSSMAEQGAYTGELF
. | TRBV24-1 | ATSDFGRGHNEQF
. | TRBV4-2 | ASSQGSGGNEKLF
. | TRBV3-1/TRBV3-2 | AVRRLAGGHNEQF